This is a list of T cell receptor beta chains from one sample in a study of long-term antiretroviral therapy in people with HIV. Here immunoSEQ multiplex PCR was the method, and the copy in TCRdb shows in-frame clones only, minus some. Among 18,000 or so clones listed, about nine tenths were seen once. The source was unsorted PBMCs, collected 3 years after starting antiretroviral therapy. The receptors come from a man aged 50 to 59 with HIV. The CDR3 runs from the conserved cysteine through the conserved F or W. The D gene is left open where the match is weak. Some rows mark clone size as missing; the rest say once, few, many or name a class of expanded clone.

CDR3nt: TGTGCCAGCAGTCTTAGAGGACATCAGCCCCAGCATTTT; CDR3aa: CASSLRGHQPQHF; abundance: .; v_gene: TRBV28; len: 13; j_gene: TRBJ1-5; d_gene: .
CDR3nt: TGCGCCAGCAGCCAAGTTGGACAGGGGGCAGATGGCTACACCTTC; CDR3aa: CASSQVGQGADGYTF; abundance: .; v_gene: TRBV4-3; len: 15; j_gene: TRBJ1-2; d_gene: TRBD1
CDR3nt: TGTGCCAGCAGCTTAGAGGTGACAGGGGTGTCCTACGAGCAGTACTTC; CDR3aa: CASSLEVTGVSYEQYF; abundance: .; v_gene: TRBV7-2; len: 16; j_gene: TRBJ2-7; d_gene: TRBD1
CDR3nt: TGTGCCAGTGCTCAGGGGGCCTGGGCGAATTCACCCCTCCACTTT; CDR3aa: CASAQGAWANSPLHF; abundance: .; v_gene: TRBV11-2; len: 15; j_gene: TRBJ1-6; d_gene: TRBD1
CDR3nt: TGTGCCAGCAGCTTCTCCAGCTCCTACGAGCAGTACTTC; CDR3aa: CASSFSSSYEQYF; abundance: few; v_gene: TRBV7-9; len: 13; j_gene: TRBJ2-7; d_gene: .
CDR3nt: TGTGCCAGCTGCCGGGAAGGCTACACCTTC; CDR3aa: CASCREGYTF; abundance: .; v_gene: TRBV6-5; len: 10; j_gene: TRBJ1-2; d_gene: .
CDR3nt: TGCAGCGTTGAAAAGGGGGGGGACAGGGGAGCTTTCTTT; CDR3aa: CSVEKGGDRGAFF; abundance: .; v_gene: TRBV29-1; len: 13; j_gene: TRBJ1-1; d_gene: TRBD1
CDR3nt: TGTGCCAGCGGACCGGACAGGACCCTCTATGGCTACACCTTC; CDR3aa: CASGPDRTLYGYTF; abundance: .; v_gene: TRBV6-6; len: 14; j_gene: TRBJ1-2; d_gene: TRBD1
CDR3nt: TGTGCCAGTAGCTTCACCGGGACAGGGAACACTGAAGCTTTCTTT; CDR3aa: CASSFTGTGNTEAFF; abundance: .; v_gene: TRBV19; len: 15; j_gene: TRBJ1-1; d_gene: TRBD1
CDR3nt: TGTGCCTGGAGCTCGGGGGCGAACACTGAAGCTTTCTTT; CDR3aa: CAWSSGANTEAFF; abundance: .; v_gene: TRBV30; len: 13; j_gene: TRBJ1-1; d_gene: .
CDR3nt: TGTGCCAGCAGTTGGCCAGGGGTTGAAAAACTGTTTTTT; CDR3aa: CASSWPGVEKLFF; abundance: .; v_gene: TRBV6-5; len: 13; j_gene: TRBJ1-4; d_gene: .
CDR3nt: TGCGCCAGCAGCCAAGAGAGGCGGGGAACCTACGAGCAGTACTTC; CDR3aa: CASSQERRGTYEQYF; abundance: .; v_gene: TRBV4-3; len: 15; j_gene: TRBJ2-7; d_gene: .
CDR3nt: TGTGCCAGCAGTGAAGCGGACGACGGGCAGGGCGGATCCCTCCACTTT; CDR3aa: CASSEADDGQGGSLHF; abundance: .; v_gene: TRBV2; len: 16; j_gene: TRBJ1-6; d_gene: .
CDR3nt: TGTGCCAGCAGCTTCACCGTACCCTACGAGCAGTACTTC; CDR3aa: CASSFTVPYEQYF; abundance: .; v_gene: TRBV7-8; len: 13; j_gene: TRBJ2-7; d_gene: .
CDR3nt: TGCGCCAGCAGCTGGGGGCCGGGACTACACACAGATACGCAGTATTTT; CDR3aa: CASSWGPGLHTDTQYF; abundance: .; v_gene: TRBV5-1; len: 16; j_gene: TRBJ2-3; d_gene: .
CDR3nt: TGTGCCAGCAACTTAGGGGGGGGCAATCAGCCCCAGCATTTT; CDR3aa: CASNLGGGNQPQHF; abundance: .; v_gene: TRBV6-1; len: 14; j_gene: TRBJ1-5; d_gene: .